This T cell receptor beta chain was obtained from a study of T cells after yellow fever vaccination. TCRdb reprocessed the 5' RACE reads via MiXCR and lists one record per CDR3 protein. The table includes 180,000 or so distinct CDR3 sequences, 8% to 13% detected once. This CDR3 comprises 11 residues. V lost 9 bases and J 8 bases, leaving 13 bases between the germline ends. Germline assignment: CDR1 LNHDA and CDR2 SQIVND (reference sequence). The specimen comprised CD8+ T cells sorted from PBMCs, sampled 15 days after the yellow fever booster vaccination. V is TRBV19 and J is TRBJ1-2, with D unresolved. This sequence was found in a young man who received the YFV17D yellow fever vaccine. As DNA, the CDR3 is TGTGCCAGATTTTCCGGCCGGGGCTACACCTTC. It translates to CARFSGRGYTF. Combining the CDR3 with reference TRBV19 and TRBJ1-2 gives the whole variable domain DGGITQSPKYLFRKEGQNVTLSCEQNLNHDAMYWYRQDPGQGLRLIYYSQIVNDFQKGDIAEGYSVSREKKESFPLTVTSAQKNPTAFYLCARFSGRGYTFGSGTRLTVV.